This record covers a single T cell receptor (beta chain). Its antigen is not identified. At the time of sampling, donors were nominally healthy, though unrecorded immune exposures were likely. This sample is drawn from a study of cytomegalovirus exposure and HLA in healthy donors. The primer mix had 60 Vbeta and 13 Jbeta primers. Here immunoSEQ multiplex PCR was the method, and the copy in TCRdb shows in-frame clones only, minus some. The table includes about 130,000 clones, around four fifths detected once. Study results and limitations: Later, TCR association rates were found to vary by HLA locus, highest for DRB1 and lowest for HLA-C. Clonal expansion was found to be greater in HLA-associated TCR beta chains than in equally common others in a later analysis. Earlier results showed most TCR beta V segments being productive about 87% or about 30% of the time.

Sequences were obtained from PBMCs. The receptor's source is a boy younger than 18 in good health and CMV-seronegative.

The CDR3 nucleotides are TGTGCCAGCAGCCCAGGACCAGGGGAGAACACTGAAGCTTTCTTT. Protein: CASSPGPGENTEAFF. The chain couples TRBV6-1 to TRBJ1-1, with D maybe TRBD1 (6 bases). Trimming removed 6 bases from V and 1 base from J, with 15 bases in between. The germline V gene encodes CDR1 MNHNS and CDR2 SASEGT. The CDR3 consists of 15 residues.